Below, 8 T cell receptor beta chains from the same sample are listed, as sequenced in a study of cytomegalovirus exposure and HLA in healthy donors. PCR was performed using 60 Vbeta and 13 Jbeta primers. TCRdb's copy holds only in-frame clones and misses some; the assay was immunoSEQ multiplex PCR. The table lists 100,000 to 150,000 clones, about 71% of them singletons. The sample taken for sequencing was PBMCs. These receptor sequences come from a woman aged 60-75 years in good health and CMV-seropositive.

The V gene is TRBV15, the J gene TRBJ2-5; 8 nucleotides agree with TRBD2. Germline values: CDR1 LNHNV, CDR2 YYDKDF (reference sequence). This CDR3 comprises 14 residues. After removal of 0 bases from V and 5 bases from J, the junction contained 2 bases not matched to a gene. CDR3 sequence (DNA): TGTGCCACCAGCAGAGATCGGGGGGGCGAGACCCAGTACTTC. It translates to CATSRDRGGETQYF.

The J gene is TRBJ1-2, the V gene TRBV6-5; 10 positions agree with TRBD1. With V trimmed by 4 bases and J by 8 bases, 13 bases remained unmatched. Looked up from germline, CDR1 is MNHEY and CDR2 is SVGAGI. The CDR3 contains 16 residues. This chain's CDR3 is CASSSLGGQGTGGYTF. CDR3 coding DNA: TGTGCCAGCAGTTCCTTGGGGGGACAGGGGACGGGGGGCTACACCTTC.

This clone was recorded a few times. The rearrangement links TRBV27 to TRBJ2-4; D possibly corresponds to TRBD2 (6 bases). V lost 5 bases, J lost 0 bases, and 11 bases lay in between. Germline V CDR1 and CDR2: MNHEY, SMNVEV (reference sequence). There are 15 residues in the CDR3. The CDR3 here is CASSPPGLAKNIQYF. Here the CDR3 DNA reads TGTGCCAGCAGTCCGCCGGGACTAGCCAAAAACATTCAGTACTTC.

This clone was counted many times. The chain recombines TRBV7-9 with TRBJ1-1; maybe TRBD1 (6 bases). This CDR3 contains 13 residues. Germline CDR1 is SEHNR and CDR2 is FQNEAQ (reference sequence). The V gene lost 4 bases and the J gene lost 5 bases, with 11 bases spanning the gap. The CDR3 protein is CASSSYRVTEAFF. The CDR3 nucleotides read TGTGCCAGCAGCTCGTACAGGGTGACTGAAGCTTTCTTT.

The chain combines TRBV27 with TRBJ1-2; 8 bases align to TRBD1. Germline trimming cut 4 bases from V and 5 bases from J; bases unmatched to any gene: 15. The CDR3 sequence is 17 residues long. CDR1 and CDR2 from the germline V gene are MNHEY and SMNVEV (reference sequence). The CDR3 sequence is CASSSKLRGLRGYGYTF. CDR3 DNA: TGTGCCAGCAGTTCCAAGCTCAGGGGGCTGCGGGGATATGGCTACACCTTC.

This clone was seen a handful of times. This sequence joins TRBV7-2 and TRBJ2-3, with D perhaps matching TRBD2 (6 bases). V lost 4 bases, J lost 2 bases, and 22 bases lay in between. This CDR3 is 18 amino acids long. CDR1 and CDR2 (germline): SGHTA, FQGNSA. Here the CDR3 reads CASSSPSYREPFTDTQYF. DNA for the CDR3: TGTGCCAGCAGCTCCCCCTCTTACCGGGAGCCGTTCACAGATACGCAGTATTTT.

This clone was seen more than once but under ten times. The J gene is TRBJ2-2, the V gene TRBV13, with 9 bases that match TRBD1. This CDR3 region has 15 residues. Per the germline V gene, CDR1 is PRHDT and CDR2 is FYEKMQ (reference sequence). V lost 4 bases to trimming and J lost 5 bases; unmatched junction nucleotides: 5. The CDR3 region is CASSSWDRETGELFF. Here the CDR3 DNA reads TGTGCCAGCAGCTCATGGGACAGGGAGACCGGGGAGCTGTTTTTT.

The chain employs TRBV6-6 and TRBJ1-2, with unresolved D. In germline, CDR1 is MNHNY, CDR2 SVGAGI (reference sequence). CDR3 length: 14 amino acids. Trimming shortened V by 2 bases and J by 8 bases, and 15 bases separated the two germline ends. CDR3 residues: CASSYEGGFVGYTF. CDR3 bases: TGTGCCAGCAGTTACGAAGGAGGGTTTGTAGGCTACACCTTC.